What follows are 12 T cell receptor beta chains derived from one specimen sequenced in a study of shared clonotypes between healthy human individuals. The table came from immunoSEQ multiplex PCR; TCRdb's copy has only in-frame clones and leaves some out. The sample shows about 2.4 million clones, approximately 94% of them seen only once. Sequencing was done on a sample of naive CD4+ T cells sorted from blood. The sample's subset: CD45RA+ positively selected. The source of these receptors is a man between 18 and 29 years old in good health.

The chain uses TRBV6-1 and TRBJ1-4; D is undetermined. CDR1 and CDR2 (germline): MNHNS, SASEGT. Trimming left V 2 bases short and J 7 bases short, with 5 bases between. CDR3 size: 12 residues. DNA of the CDR3: TGTGCCAGCAGTGAAAGTCGTGAAAAACTGTTTTTT. Protein product: CASSESREKLFF.

The chain links TRBV4-1 to TRBJ1-1; 9 bases agree with TRBD1. From germline, CDR1 is MGHRA and CDR2 YSYEKL. The J segment lost 7 bases and the V segment lost 4 bases, leaving 7 bases of the junction unmatched. CDR3 size: 14 residues. The CDR3 loop is CASSRGQGPGEAFF. The CDR3 coding sequence is TGCGCCAGCAGCCGCGGACAGGGGCCGGGTGAAGCTTTCTTT.

V usage is TRBV6-6 and J usage is TRBJ2-7; 11 bases are a match to TRBD1. The CDR3 loop spans 15 amino acids. V was pared by 4 bases and J by 4 bases, with 6 bases of the junction left unmatched. Germline CDR1 and CDR2: MNHNY and SVGAGI (reference sequence). CDR3 region: CASSFPGQGGYEQYF. CDR3 bases: TGTGCCAGCAGTTTCCCGGGACAGGGGGGTTACGAGCAGTACTTC.

The chain carries TRBV27 and TRBJ2-1, with TRBD2 as a possible D gene (6 bases). The CDR3 runs 17 residues. V was shortened by 5 bases and J by 0 bases, with 17 bases between the two germline ends. The germline V gene encodes CDR1 MNHEY and CDR2 SMNVEV (reference sequence). The CDR3 here is CASSPVMGGSSYNEQFF. The DNA of the CDR3 is TGTGCCAGCAGTCCCGTTATGGGGGGTAGCTCCTACAATGAGCAGTTCTTC.

The CDR3 DNA is TGTGCCAGCAGTGTACAGTTAGGCTACACCTTC. Translating gives CASSVQLGYTF. The chain carries TRBV2 and TRBJ1-2; the D is unclear. The CDR3 runs 11 residues. V dropped 4 bases and J dropped 8 bases, with 8 bases sitting between them. Germline CDR1 and CDR2: SNHLY and FYNNEI.

The V and J genes are TRBV4-1 and TRBJ2-5; TRBD2 matches 11 bases. Germline CDR1 MGHRA, CDR2 YSYEKL. V gave up 0 bases and J gave up 2 bases; unmatched junction bases: 8. The CDR3 sequence is 18 residues long. Here the CDR3 reads CASSQDSLAGGRQETQYF. CDR3 bases: TGCGCCAGCAGCCAAGATAGCCTAGCGGGAGGTCGTCAAGAGACCCAGTACTTC.

The chain is built from TRBV27 and TRBJ1-2; 8 nucleotides agree with TRBD1. Losses at the gene ends were 6 bases for V and 7 bases for J; bases not matched to a gene: 10. The CDR3 covers 14 residues. Germline CDR1 is MNHEY and CDR2 is SMNVEV (reference sequence). CDR3 sequence: CASRPTGVKSGYTF. The CDR3 DNA reads as TGTGCCAGCAGACCGACAGGGGTAAAGAGTGGCTACACCTTC.

The V gene is TRBV5-1, the J gene TRBJ2-7; D is unresolved. V shed 9 bases and J shed 2 bases, with 12 bases lying between them. CDR1 and CDR2 (germline): SGHRS, YFSETQ. The CDR3 runs to 12 residues. The CDR3 nucleotides read TGCGCCACCCCGTTGCGGCCCTACGAGCAGTACTTC. It is translated as CATPLRPYEQYF.

A word on this clone: The sample contains more than one DNA sequence encoding this CDR3. V usage is TRBV2 and J usage is TRBJ2-7; D is undetermined. Germline-derived CDR1 and CDR2 are SNHLY and FYNNEI. The CDR3 runs 12 residues. V lost 4 bases and J 2 bases, leaving 6 bases between the germline ends. The CDR3 DNA reads TGTGCCAGCAGTGTCCAGCCCTACGAGCAGTACTTC. Its translation: CASSVQPYEQYF.

The rearrangement links TRBV5-8 to TRBJ1-5; no reliable D call. The CDR3 consists of 12 residues. In germline, CDR1 is SGHTS, CDR2 YDEGEE. V was pared by 2 bases and J by 6 bases, with 6 bases between. The chain's CDR3 is CASSFLGQPQHF. CDR3 sequence (DNA): TGTGCCAGCAGCTTTCTCGGTCAGCCCCAGCATTTT. Variable domain in full (rest from reference TRBV5-8 and TRBJ1-5): EAGVTQSPTHLIKTRGQQATLRCSPISGHTSVYWYQQALGLGLQFLLWYDEGEERNRGNFPPRFSGRQFPNYSSELNVNALELEDSALYLCASSFLGQPQHFGDGTRLSIL.

V and J are TRBV25-1 and TRBJ1-1, with TRBD1 as a possible D gene (5 bases). V gave up 1 base and J gave up 4 bases, with 10 bases separating them. This CDR3 region has 14 residues. Looked up from germline, CDR1 is MGHDK and CDR2 is SYGVNS. The CDR3 sequence: CASSEFGGSTEAFF. CDR3 in DNA: TGTGCCAGCAGTGAATTCGGGGGGTCCACTGAAGCTTTCTTT.

This chain uses TRBV29-1 with TRBJ2-7; TRBD2 agrees at 12 bases. The germline V gene has CDR1 SQVTM and CDR2 ANQGSEA. The CDR3 sequence is 16 residues long. Trimming at V came to 6 bases and at J to 3 bases, leaving 12 bases not matched to a gene. The CDR3 nucleotides are TGCAGCGTCCAGAGGGCTAGCGGGGGGGCCGGCTACGAGCAGTACTTC. Encoded protein: CSVQRASGGAGYEQYF.